Each of the 21 T cell receptor beta chains below was sequenced from the same sample in a study of T cell responses to AZD1222 COVID-19 vaccine. Assay: immunoSEQ multiplex PCR; the TCRdb copy retains only in-frame clones and omits some. The sample shows around 120,000 clones, around 89% of them seen only once. The sequences come from peripheral blood, collected on day 0 of MenACWY control vaccination. Source of these receptors: an adult in good health.

The V and J genes are TRBV5-1 and TRBJ2-3; 12 nucleotides line up with TRBD2. The junction had 7 bases not matched to a gene; V was cut back by 6 bases and J by 5 bases. Germline V gene lookup returns CDR1 SGHRS and CDR2 YFSETQ. The CDR3 consists of 15 residues. The CDR3 region is CASKVTSGREDTQYF. The CDR3 nucleotides are TGCGCCAGCAAGGTGACTAGCGGGAGAGAAGATACGCAGTATTTT.

This chain uses TRBV6-2 or TRBV6-3 with TRBJ1-5, with D unresolved. Germline loops: CDR1 MNHEY, CDR2 SVGEGT. The V gene lost 4 bases and the J gene lost 7 bases, with 17 bases spanning the gap. The CDR3 has 15 residues. The CDR3 protein is CASSSRGRLGQPQHF. DNA of the CDR3: TGTGCCAGCAGTTCCCGCGGGAGATTGGGCCAGCCCCAGCATTTT.

This chain connects TRBV5-4 to TRBJ2-3; 10 bases match TRBD2. V lost 0 bases to trimming and J lost 4 bases; unmatched junction nucleotides: 2. The CDR3 extends over 15 amino acids. Looked up from germline, CDR1 is SGHNT and CDR2 is YYREEE (reference sequence). The CDR3 DNA reads TGTGCCAGCAGCTTGGGGCTAGCGGGAGCAGATACGCAGTATTTT. The encoded protein is CASSLGLAGADTQYF.

The genes are TRBV7-8 and TRBJ1-3; 7 bases agree with TRBD1. The CDR3 has 15 residues. V shed 6 bases, J shed 4 bases, and the junction held 9 bases outside the gene matches. Per germline, CDR1 SGHVS and CDR2 FQNEAQ. CDR3 coding DNA: TGTGCCAGCAGGCCTCAGGGGGTGACGGGAAACACCATATATTTT. Its translation: CASRPQGVTGNTIYF.

This clone was observed a few times. The DNA for the CDR3 is TGTGCCAGCAGCAAAGTTAGACAGAAGAACACTGAAGCTTTCTTT. Protein product: CASSKVRQKNTEAFF. The chain employs TRBV21-1 and TRBJ1-1; whether TRBD1, the table's D call, matches the DNA was not checked. TRBV21-1 is noted as a pseudogene. The CDR3 length is 15 residues.

The CDR3 coding sequence is TGTGCCAGCAGCTTAGAAGGGACAGGGGCCACTGAAGCTTTCTTT. It is translated as CASSLEGTGATEAFF. The chain uses TRBV11-2 and TRBJ1-1; 10 bases align to TRBD1. V shed 0 bases and J 4 bases; nucleotides not matched to a gene: 2. CDR1 is SGHAT, CDR2 FQNNGV, per germline. The CDR3 runs to 15 residues.

The count of this clone is one. Other DNA sequences in this sample translate to the same CDR3. The chain joins TRBV11-2 to TRBJ2-7; no firm D call. The CDR3 length is 12 residues. V lost 5 bases and J lost 1, with 6 bases in between. Germline CDR1 reads SGHAT; CDR2 reads FQNNGV. The CDR3 DNA reads as TGTGCCAGCAGCCTGGGGTCCTACGAGCAGTACTTC. The encoded protein is CASSLGSYEQYF. Drawing the rest from reference TRBV11-2 and TRBJ2-7, the complete variable domain is EAGVAQSPRYKIIEKRQSVAFWCNPISGHATLYWYQQILGQGPKLLIQFQNNGVVDDSQLPKDRFSAERLKGVDSTLKIQPAKLEDSAVYLCASSLGSYEQYFGPGTRLTVT.

This rearrangement joins TRBV5-6 to TRBJ2-7; D ambiguous. The CDR3 spans 12 residues. CDR1 SGHDT and CDR2 YYEEEE come from the germline V gene. Trimming removed 1 base from V and 0 bases from J, with 2 bases in between. The CDR3 spells CASSLFSYEQYF. As DNA, the CDR3 is TGTGCCAGCAGCTTGTTCTCCTACGAGCAGTACTTC. The full variable domain, its missing parts supplied by reference TRBV5-6 and TRBJ2-7, is DAGVTQSPTHLIKTRGQQVTLRCSPKSGHDTVSWYQQALGQGPQFIFQYYEEEERQRGNFPDRFSGHQFPNYSSELNVNALLLGDSALYLCASSLFSYEQYFGPGTRLTVT.

The chain uses TRBV5-6 and TRBJ2-7; possibly TRBD2 for D (6 bases). The V end was cut by 4 bases, the J end by 2 bases, with 25 bases between. This CDR3 has 18 residues. Germline CDR1 reads SGHDT; CDR2 reads YYEEEE. The CDR3 protein is CASSEPTKTGLNPYEQYF. The DNA of the CDR3 is TGTGCCAGCAGCGAACCGACTAAAACGGGACTGAACCCCTACGAGCAGTACTTC.

The gene calls are TRBV3-1 (or the pseudogene TRBV3-2) and TRBJ2-7, with 7 bases that match TRBD2. Trimming at V came to 4 bases and at J to 0 bases, leaving 3 bases not matched to a gene. The CDR3 extends over 14 amino acids. Per the germline V gene, CDR1 is LGHDT and CDR2 is YNNKEL (reference sequence). In nucleotides, the CDR3 is TGTGCCAGCAGCCCCCGGGACTACTCCTACGAGCAGTACTTC. It specifies CASSPRDYSYEQYF.

The rearrangement links TRBV7-2 to TRBJ1-4; possible D gene TRBD1, 5 bases. Germline V gene data show CDR1 as SGHTA and CDR2 as FQGNSA. Trimming cost V 1 base and J 8 bases, with 8 bases left between them. CDR3 length equals 13 residues. CDR3 region: CASSLGGGEKLFF. The CDR3 nucleotides read TGTGCCAGCAGCTTAGGGGGCGGGGAAAAACTGTTTTTT.

This rearrangement joins TRBV29-1 to TRBJ2-1, with D unclear. The CDR3 extends over 11 amino acids. The germline V and J ends were trimmed by 2 bases and 7 bases, with 6 bases remaining between them. Germline V gives CDR1 SQVTM, CDR2 ANQGSEA. The CDR3 reads CSVENMNEQFF. Here the CDR3 DNA reads TGCAGCGTTGAAAATATGAATGAGCAGTTCTTC.

Here the CDR3 reads CASSFGTSGDGELFF. CDR3 sequence (DNA): TGTGCCAGCAGCTTCGGGACTAGCGGGGACGGGGAGCTGTTTTTT. J is TRBJ2-2 and V is TRBV7-8; 13 positions agree with TRBD2. This CDR3 contains 15 residues. The germline gives CDR1 SGHVS, CDR2 FQNEAQ. The trim removed 3 bases at V and 7 bases at J, leaving 2 bases unmatched.

The CDR3 coding sequence is TGTGCCAGCAGAATGACAGGGACCGGGGCCAACGTCCTGACTTTC. It codes for CASRMTGTGANVLTF. V gene TRBV6-5 combines with J gene TRBJ2-6, with 7 bases matching TRBD1. CDR1 and CDR2 from the germline V gene are MNHEY and SVGAGI. The CDR3 is 15 residues long. V shed 6 bases and J 4 bases; nucleotides not matched to a gene: 6.

This chain uses TRBV4-1 with TRBJ2-7, with TRBD1 identical over 7 bases. V gave up 4 bases and J gave up 3 bases; unmatched junction bases: 9. The CDR3 sequence is 15 residues long. Germline lookup yields CDR1 MGHRA and CDR2 YSYEKL. CDR3 DNA: TGCGCCAGCAGCCCTCGGCTAGGGGGCGTCTACGAGCAGTACTTC. This encodes CASSPRLGGVYEQYF.

The rearrangement joins TRBV2 to TRBJ1-6; D not resolved. The CDR3 spans 14 residues. Germline V gene data show CDR1 as SNHLY and CDR2 as FYNNEI. V was clipped by 6 bases and J by 0 bases, with 6 bases between them. Written as DNA, the CDR3 is TGTGCCAGCAGGGCAGCCTCCTATAATTCACCCCTCCACTTT. It is translated as CASRAASYNSPLHF.

The chain joins TRBV5-1 to TRBJ1-3, with 7 bases fitting TRBD1. The germline CDR1 and CDR2 sequences are SGHRS and YFSETQ. With 4 bases clipped from V and 0 bases from J, the junction kept 4 bases outside the gene matches. The CDR3 spans 15 residues. CDR3 sequence: CASSPGTASGNTIYF. CDR3 nucleotides: TGCGCCAGCAGCCCCGGGACAGCCTCTGGAAACACCATATATTTT.

The rearrangement joins TRBV7-2 to TRBJ1-6, with D unresolved. From germline, CDR1 is SGHTA and CDR2 FQGNSA. CDR3 length equals 13 residues. The germline V and J ends were trimmed by 1 base and 8 bases, with 6 bases remaining between them. Here the CDR3 DNA reads TGTGCCAGCAGCTTAGATCGGTATTCACCCCTCCACTTT. It translates to CASSLDRYSPLHF. Drawing the rest from reference TRBV7-2 and TRBJ1-6, the complete variable domain is GAGVSQSPSNKVTEKGKDVELRCDPISGHTALYWYRQSLGQGLEFLIYFQGNSAPDKSGLPSDRFSAERTGGSVSTLTIQRTQQEDSAVYLCASSLDRYSPLHFGNGTRLTVT.

The J gene is TRBJ2-3, the V gene TRBV4-3; TRBD2 matches at 8 bases. Per germline, CDR1 LGHNA and CDR2 YSLEER. With V trimmed by 1 base and J by 0 bases, 6 bases remained unmatched. The CDR3 loop spans 17 amino acids. The CDR3 sequence is CASSQGLSGSSTDTQYF. CDR3 in DNA: TGCGCCAGCAGCCAAGGTCTCAGCGGGAGTAGCACAGATACGCAGTATTTT.

This sequence joins TRBV19 and TRBJ2-1; D is possibly TRBD2 (6 bases). Per the germline V gene, CDR1 is LNHDA and CDR2 is SQIVND (reference sequence). V was clipped by 6 bases and J by 6 bases, with 18 bases between them. The CDR3 runs 15 residues. CDR3: CASSGDSRRVNEQFF. In DNA, the CDR3 is TGTGCCAGTAGCGGGGACTCCAGGAGGGTCAATGAGCAGTTCTTC.

The gene calls are TRBV28 and TRBJ2-1, with 7 nucleotides matching TRBD1. The CDR3 runs 16 residues. Germline V gene sequence: CDR1 MDHEN, CDR2 SYDVKM. V was clipped by 6 bases and J by 8 bases; unmatched bases: 16. Here the CDR3 DNA reads TGTGCCAGCAGCTCCACTCAAATGACAGGGACCTATGAGCAGTTCTTC. Its translation is CASSSTQMTGTYEQFF.